This entry describes one TCR beta chain. There is no known antigen for this receptor. The record has no base qualities; no much larger clone is one base away. The data derive from a study of shared clonotypes between healthy human individuals (dated by TCRdb to 2020 to 2021). Regarding the study in general: A few men and two women, aged 18 to 49 years, made up the cohort. Leukapheresis yielded between about 0.85 and 10 billion PBMCs per donor. Different laboratories and diverse techniques were used to prepare libraries and sequence TCR repertoires, to increase sequencing depth and limit assay-specific biases. For each donor, three plates each were used for CD4 naive and CD4 memory, two plates were used for CD8 naive, and one plate was used for CD8 memory. Blood TCR repertoires of five healthy adults were deeply sequenced to estimate repertoire size and the extent of clonotype sharing between individuals. What the study reported, not specific to this receptor: Clonotypes shared by all four sorted-subset donors showed higher generation probabilities than non-shared clonotypes. Even with the large sequencing depth, rarefaction of the sorted-subset datasets indicated that sequencing was incomplete. Pairwise subsampling led to the expectation that sequencing depth would affect the degree of clonotype sharing among donors. Sampling was limited to blood, and TCR repertoires in tissue likely differ from TCR repertoires in blood. Larger estimated clonotype richness was generally found for naive subsets than for memory subsets. When several donors were compared, the shared fraction of clonotypes was 5% to 6.5% for naive CD4, approximately 3.5% for naive CD8, 2% to 2.5% for memory CD4, and 0.4% for memory CD8. Because the study included a small number of donors, the genetic and exposure-history diversity represented was limited.

Using the deep immunoSEQ assay, TCR CDR3 regions were amplified from genomic DNA by multiplex PCR. Extracted genomic DNA from each cell subset was spread evenly across all wells of several immunoSEQ 96-well plates, with each plate serving as a replicate. For sorted subsets, about 200 ng genomic DNA, equal to about 30,000 T cell genomes, was loaded into each replicate PCR. The purified libraries were quantified using a Qubit 3.0 fluorometer, sized with a Bioanalyzer 2100, and then quantified again using the KAPA Library Quantification kit. Every immunoSEQ 96-well plate was sequenced on a separate single-read 150-cycle Illumina NextSeq 550 flow cell. The original pipeline was this. The immunoSEQ output contained only junctional sequences without quality scores, so filtering could not match that applied to full-length reads. Sequences were annotated with PyIR, a Python wrapper for IgBLAST v1.9, using IMGT germline references to assign V/J genes and CDR3. Reads were filtered out if the reads had weak V/J assignments (E-value above 1e-6), no CDR3, stop codons, out-of-frame junctions, or ambiguous translated residues. V3J clonotypes were defined as sequences sharing the same inferred V gene, J gene, and CDR3 amino acid sequence. Percentage overlap between repertoires was calculated by dividing the number of shared unique clonotypes by the size of the smaller repertoire. RTK rarefaction, the Chao1 estimator, and Recon v2.1 estimates of unobserved clonotypes were used to assess repertoire richness. Generation probabilities were computed with OLGA for all TCRbeta clonotypes obtained by the gDNA method from a handful of donors. The immuneACCESS repertoire file appears here via TCRdb, limited to in-frame rearrangements. These files lack a portion of the clones; in checked studies, under half of the deficit traces to unresolved V genes, and the cause of the others is not known. The DNA was the basis for D and trimming; V, J and clone size are from that table. The sample contains millions of clones, roughly 94% of them found a single time. In total, the top ten clones hold 0.9% to 1.4% of the sample.

Here V drops 4 bases and J drops 4 bases, and the junction holds 7 bases not matched to any gene. Sequences MDHEN (CDR1) and SYDVKM (CDR2) are obtained from the germline V gene. The CDR3, from cysteine to phenylalanine, totals 15 residues. Only the CDR3 portion is preserved as DNA: 45 bases, with reading frame beginning at the first base. CD8 naive samples were obtained by positive selection for CCR7 among CD45RO-negative cells, yielding a CD45RA+CCR7+ population from which TemRA cells were excluded. The donors were healthy, HIV-negative adults with no recently reported acute infections or vaccinations. All donors were Caucasian adults living in Nashville, Tennessee, USA. Blood was collected by leukapheresis, and PBMCs were isolated by Ficoll-Histopaque density gradient centrifugation and then cryopreserved in liquid nitrogen vapor phase. Analytical flow cytometry was used to check the purity and quantity of each magnetically sorted T cell population. Each sorted fraction had its genomic DNA isolated and then quantified by UV absorbance on a Nanodrop 2000c.

In this chain, TRBV28 is recombined with TRBJ2-7; the central 10 bases match TRBD2. Sample: naive CD8+ T cells sorted from blood. This sample's cell subset or site label indicates: CD45RA+CCR7+. The clonotype was recovered from a man between 18 and 29 years old in good health. Here the CDR3 is given as CASSSVAGGEYEQYF. The nucleotide sequence is TGTGCCAGCAGTTCCGTAGCGGGGGGCGAGTACGAGCAGTACTTC.